The 28 T cell receptor beta chains listed next were all sequenced from one sample in a study of T cell changes during pregnancy in multiple sclerosis. Repertoires were generated with immunoSEQ multiplex PCR, while TCRdb's copy carries only in-frame clones and drops some. The profile covers about 36,000 clones, with more than 70% appearing a single time and approximately 0.5% taken by the ten largest. This sample comprised CD4+ T cells from peripheral blood mononuclear cells, obtained in the first trimester of pregnancy. The receptors derive from a female donor with multiple sclerosis, enrolled in a pregnancy study.

The V gene is TRBV27, the J gene TRBJ2-1; 7 bases line up with TRBD1. Losses at the gene ends were 8 bases for V and 9 bases for J; bases not matched to a gene: 10. This CDR3 has 13 amino acids. Germline CDR1 and CDR2: MNHEY and SMNVEV (reference sequence). CDR3 nucleotides: TGTGCCAGCGGCCAGGGGGAGTGGGGTGAGCAGTTCTTC. Its protein product is CASGQGEWGEQFF.

J is TRBJ2-1 and V is TRBV7-9; 10 nucleotides line up with TRBD2. With 4 bases clipped from V and 14 bases from J, the junction kept 20 bases outside the gene matches. Germline lookup yields CDR1 SEHNR and CDR2 FQNEAQ (reference sequence). The CDR3 totals 17 residues. The CDR3 DNA reads TGTGCCAGCAGCTCCACCCTCAGCGGGAGGGCCTCTTTTCAGGAGTTCTTC. Its translation is CASSSTLSGRASFQEFF.

V usage is TRBV18 and J usage is TRBJ1-2; 8 nucleotides match TRBD1. Per the germline V gene, CDR1 is KGHSH and CDR2 is LQKENI. The CDR3 sequence is 15 residues long. The V gene end was trimmed by 3 bases and the J gene end by 2 bases; junction bases not matched to a gene: 5. The CDR3 DNA sequence: TGTGCCAGCTCACCTAGCGGACAGGGAAACTATGGCTACACCTTC. Residues: CASSPSGQGNYGYTF.

The chain recombines TRBV27 with TRBJ2-7, with a tentative D call TRBD2 (5 bases). Per germline, CDR1 MNHEY and CDR2 SMNVEV (reference sequence). The CDR3 runs 13 residues. V was shortened by 4 bases and J by 0 bases, with 7 bases between the two germline ends. CDR3 amino acids: CASSYGNSYEQYF. The DNA for the CDR3 is TGTGCCAGCAGTTACGGGAACTCCTACGAGCAGTACTTC.

The chain is built from TRBV18 and TRBJ1-2; TRBD1 matches 8 bases. Germline V gene data show CDR1 as KGHSH and CDR2 as LQKENI. The V gene end was trimmed by 3 bases and the J gene end by 3 bases; junction bases not matched to a gene: 6. The CDR3 loop spans 15 amino acids. The CDR3, as DNA: TGTGCCAGCTCACCTCTGGACAGGGTGGACTATGGCTACACCTTC. Translation gives CASSPLDRVDYGYTF.

Only a few counts were recorded for this clone. V is TRBV2 and J is TRBJ1-1, with a weak D call TRBD1 (5 bases). This CDR3 contains 14 residues. Trimming shortened V by 3 bases and J by 8 bases, and 16 bases separated the two germline ends. Germline V gives CDR1 SNHLY, CDR2 FYNNEI. CDR3 region: CASSDRVFESEAFF. The DNA of the CDR3 is TGTGCCAGCAGTGACAGGGTTTTCGAGTCCGAAGCTTTCTTT.

This chain uses TRBV6-1 with TRBJ1-5; D unclear. CDR1 and CDR2 (germline): MNHNS, SASEGT. V lost 10 bases and J 0 bases, leaving 13 bases between the germline ends. The CDR3 is 14 amino acids. CDR3 DNA sequence: TGTGCCACCCGACGGAGGGATAGCAATCAGCCCCAGCATTTT. It is translated as CATRRRDSNQPQHF.

V usage is TRBV19 and J usage is TRBJ1-4; TRBD1 is a possible D gene (6 bases). Germline-derived CDR1 and CDR2 are LNHDA and SQIVND (reference sequence). The CDR3 consists of 14 residues. V shed 5 bases and J shed 3 bases, with 10 bases lying between them. This CDR3 reads CASSDRTANEKLFF. The CDR3 DNA sequence: TGTGCCAGTAGTGACCGGACAGCTAATGAAAAACTGTTTTTT.

The V gene is TRBV4-1, the J gene TRBJ2-1; tentative D call: TRBD2 (5 bases). Germline lookup yields CDR1 MGHRA and CDR2 YSYEKL. V shed 1 base and J shed 0 bases, with 16 bases lying between them. The CDR3 is 18 amino acids. CDR3 nucleotide sequence: TGCGCCAGCAGCCAAGGGGTGGGCGGGTCCTCCTCCTACAATGAGCAGTTCTTC. Translated: CASSQGVGGSSSYNEQFF.

This clone was observed once. The CDR3 coding sequence is TGCAGCGTTGAAACACTAGCGGGAGCGAAGGGGACCCAGTACTTC. Amino acid sequence: CSVETLAGAKGTQYF. The J gene is TRBJ2-5, the V gene TRBV29-1; 11 bases agree with TRBD2. The V segment lost 2 bases and the J segment 7 bases; nucleotides outside the gene matches: 9. Germline V gene sequence: CDR1 SQVTM, CDR2 ANQGSEA. This CDR3 has 15 residues.

The chain combines TRBV14 with TRBJ2-1, with TRBD2 identical over 7 bases. Looked up from germline, CDR1 is SGHDN and CDR2 is FVKESK. This CDR3 is 14 amino acids long. Germline trimming cut 2 bases from V and 4 bases from J; bases unmatched to any gene: 2. CDR3 protein: CASSQRGEYNEQFF. The DNA of the CDR3 is TGTGCCAGCAGCCAACGGGGGGAATACAATGAGCAGTTCTTC.

This sequence joins TRBV6-5 and TRBJ2-1; 12 positions match TRBD2. Germline-derived CDR1 and CDR2 are MNHEY and SVGAGI. This CDR3 is built from 16 residues. Trimming took 4 bases from V and 8 from J; bases not matched to a gene: 9. The CDR3 here is CASSSFVTSGSDEQFF. The CDR3 nucleotides are TGTGCCAGCAGTTCCTTTGTGACTAGCGGGAGTGATGAGCAGTTCTTC.

The V gene is TRBV9, the J gene TRBJ2-2; 8 bases are a match to TRBD1. V trimming: 2 bases; J trimming: 3 bases; junction bases outside the gene matches: 9. Germline loops: CDR1 SGDLS, CDR2 YYNGEE. The CDR3 extends over 17 amino acids. CDR3 region: CASSVRTGWIDTGELFF. CDR3 DNA: TGTGCCAGCAGCGTCCGGACAGGGTGGATTGACACCGGGGAGCTGTTTTTT.

This sequence joins TRBV12-5 and TRBJ1-1; D is unresolved. Germline CDR1 LGHNT, CDR2 FRNRAP. The CDR3 totals 13 residues. Trimming took 2 bases from V and 2 from J, leaving 6 bases between them. CDR3 sequence: CASGLSFNTEAFF. As DNA, the CDR3 is TGTGCTAGTGGTTTGTCCTTCAACACTGAAGCTTTCTTT.

The genes are TRBV9 and TRBJ1-1, with 9 positions matching TRBD1. The J segment lost 3 bases and the V segment lost 4 bases, leaving 13 bases of the junction unmatched. This CDR3 is 17 amino acids long. Germline assignment: CDR1 SGDLS and CDR2 YYNGEE. CDR3 in DNA: TGTGCCAGCAGCCTCCGTCCCGGGACAGGGAGGGACACTGAAGCTTTCTTT. Translating gives CASSLRPGTGRDTEAFF.

V gene TRBV30 combines with J gene TRBJ1-2; perhaps TRBD1 as D (6 bases). Germline-derived CDR1 and CDR2 are GTSNPN and SVGIG (reference sequence). V lost 3 bases, J lost 3 bases, and 14 bases lay in between. This CDR3 has 14 residues. For the CDR3, the DNA is TGTGCCTGGAGGTTCAGGGGCATCGACTATGGCTACACCTTC. This sequence encodes CAWRFRGIDYGYTF.

This chain links TRBV5-4 with TRBJ1-2; D remains unclear. Per the germline V gene, CDR1 is SGHNT and CDR2 is YYREEE (reference sequence). The V end was cut by 3 bases, the J end by 4 bases, with 7 bases between. The CDR3 spans 12 residues. CDR3 amino acids: CASSSTGYGYTF. The CDR3, as DNA: TGTGCCAGCAGCTCAACGGGCTATGGCTACACCTTC.

The V gene is TRBV11-2, the J gene TRBJ2-1, with 12 bases identical to TRBD2. Germline V CDR1 and CDR2: SGHAT, FQNNGV. Trimming cost V 0 bases and J 4 bases; bases outside gene matches: 10. The CDR3 contains 19 residues. The CDR3 region is CASSLDSRASGRDYNEQFF. DNA for the CDR3: TGTGCCAGCAGCTTAGATTCTAGGGCTAGCGGGAGGGATTACAATGAGCAGTTCTTC.

The gene calls are TRBV7-2 and TRBJ1-1, with TRBD1 matching 10 bases. V was clipped by 5 bases and J by 5 bases; unmatched bases: 14. From germline, CDR1 is SGHTA and CDR2 FQGNSA. This CDR3 is 17 amino acids long. The CDR3 sequence: CASSRTRDRGRKTEAFF. The CDR3 DNA sequence: TGTGCCAGCAGCCGTACCCGGGACAGGGGCAGGAAAACTGAAGCTTTCTTT.

The rearrangement joins TRBV4-2 to TRBJ1-1; D unresolved. The CDR3 length is 13 residues. Germline V gives CDR1 LGHNA, CDR2 YNFKEQ. Trimming took 5 bases from V and 1 from J, leaving 8 bases between them. The CDR3 loop is CASSATWNTEAFF. In DNA form, the CDR3 reads TGTGCCAGCAGCGCAACATGGAACACTGAAGCTTTCTTT.

The chain joins TRBV6-5 to TRBJ2-7, with 9 nucleotides matching TRBD2. The CDR3 loop spans 14 amino acids. Trimming cost V 4 bases and J 4 bases; bases outside gene matches: 5. The germline gives CDR1 MNHEY, CDR2 SVGAGI. The CDR3 DNA sequence: TGTGCCAGCAGTTGGGCGGGAGGGCCTTACGAGCAGTACTTC. Protein product: CASSWAGGPYEQYF.

This clone came up a few times. The chain employs TRBV30 and TRBJ1-1; D unresolved. CDR1 and CDR2 from the germline V gene are GTSNPN and SVGIG (reference sequence). Trimming removed 5 bases from V and 5 bases from J, with 15 bases in between. The CDR3 covers 13 residues. The CDR3 reads CAWGGLGDTEAFF. The CDR3 DNA reads TGTGCCTGGGGAGGTCTGGGCGATACTGAAGCTTTCTTT.

The genes are TRBV14 and TRBJ1-2; D may be TRBD1 (6 bases). This CDR3 has 14 amino acids. Germline CDR1 SGHDN, CDR2 FVKESK. V was shortened by 1 base and J by 2 bases, with 8 bases between the two germline ends. The CDR3 protein is CASSQGTVNYGYTF. The CDR3 coding sequence is TGTGCCAGCAGCCAAGGGACAGTAAACTATGGCTACACCTTC.

V gene TRBV11-2 combines with J gene TRBJ1-2; the match to TRBD1 covers 7 bases. The trim removed 2 bases at V and 7 bases at J, leaving 7 bases unmatched. CDR1 and CDR2 from the germline V gene are SGHAT and FQNNGV. This CDR3 region has 14 residues. Here the CDR3 DNA reads TGTGCCAGCAGCTTACAGGGGGATTCTGCTGGCTACACCTTC. Its translation is CASSLQGDSAGYTF.

The rearrangement joins TRBV21-1 to TRBJ2-5; TRBD2, as called in the table, went unchecked against the DNA. TRBV21-1 is assigned pseudogene status. This CDR3 region has 15 residues. The CDR3 DNA is TGTGCCAGCAGCAAAGGGCGACTAACAAGTGAGACCCAGTACTTC. The encoded protein is CASSKGRLTSETQYF.

This sequence joins TRBV29-1 and TRBJ2-2, with 8 bases lining up with TRBD2. CDR3 length equals 13 residues. Germline lookup yields CDR1 SQVTM and CDR2 ANQGSEA. J gave up 4 bases and V 6 bases, and 4 bases lay outside the gene matches. Here the CDR3 reads CSVTGTSTGELFF. DNA for the CDR3: TGCAGCGTGACGGGGACTAGCACCGGGGAGCTGTTTTTT.

The CDR3 nucleotides read TGTGCCAGCAGTCGTGTGGGAGGGCCAGAGACCCAGTACTTC. Translating gives CASSRVGGPETQYF. The chain links TRBV25-1 to TRBJ2-5; 7 bases match TRBD2. Germline CDR1 is MGHDK and CDR2 is SYGVNS. This CDR3 comprises 14 residues. V dropped 5 bases and J dropped 4; count of bases not matched to a gene: 7.

V and J are TRBV7-6 and TRBJ1-3; D unclear. The CDR3 has 15 amino acids. V shed 1 base and J shed 6 bases, with 13 bases lying between them. CDR1 is SGHVS, CDR2 FNYEAQ, per germline. The CDR3, as DNA: TGTGCCAGCAGCTTAGTCCCTCAGGTGGCAAACACCATATATTTT. Translated, it gives CASSLVPQVANTIYF.